A selection of T cell receptor beta chains follows, all from one sample in a study of T cell changes during pregnancy in multiple sclerosis. Sequencing used immunoSEQ multiplex PCR; TCRdb keeps in-frame clones, though not all of them. The sample holds tens of thousands of clones; more than 90% are singletons and the top ten take 3.7%. This specimen was peripheral blood, taken after pregnancy. The receptors derive from a female donor in good health, enrolled as a control in a pregnancy study. Each CDR3 is given with its conserved first and last residue. Each record gives: J gene, clone size, V gene, D gene, CDR3 protein, CDR3 DNA. A D gene is named only where the DNA matches it firmly. Only part of the rows carry a size: once, few, many, or a class if the clone is expanded.

>TRBJ2-1|.|TRBV4-2|TRBD2
CASSPLAGVSYNEQFF
TGTGCCAGCAGCCCCCTAGCGGGGGTCTCCTACAATGAGCAGTTCTTC
>TRBJ2-1|.|TRBV5-6|TRBD2
CASSLGTSFNEQFF
TGTGCCAGCAGCTTAGGGACTAGCTTCAATGAGCAGTTCTTC
>TRBJ1-6|once|TRBV28|TRBD1
CAHQRAGGRLTSPLHF
TGTGCCCACCAGAGGGCAGGGGGAAGATTGACTTCACCCCTCCACTTT
>TRBJ2-3|.|TRBV9|TRBD2
CASSAREGSTDTQYF
TGTGCCAGCAGCGCTCGGGAGGGTAGCACAGATACGCAGTATTTT
>TRBJ1-4|.|TRBV2|.
CASSSTGPNEKLFF
TGTGCCAGCAGTTCCACAGGGCCTAATGAAAAACTGTTTTTT
>TRBJ2-3|.|TRBV5-1|TRBD2
CASSPRLAGQTDTQYF
TGCGCCAGCAGCCCCAGACTAGCGGGCCAAACAGATACGCAGTATTTT
>TRBJ1-2|once|TRBV27|TRBD1
CASSSSGGQGYGYTF
TGTGCCAGCAGTTCCTCTGGGGGACAGGGCTATGGCTACACCTTC
>TRBJ2-2|.|TRBV9|TRBD2
CASSVAGGPGELFF
TGTGCCAGCAGCGTAGCGGGAGGGCCCGGGGAGCTGTTTTTT
>TRBJ2-1|once|TRBV7-6|TRBD2
CASSPELAGAEEQFF
TGTGCCAGCAGCCCAGAGCTAGCGGGGGCGGAGGAGCAGTTCTTC
>TRBJ1-5|.|TRBV15|.
CATSRGRGGSQPQHF
TGTGCCACCAGCAGAGGTCGGGGGGGATCTCAGCCCCAGCATTTT
>TRBJ2-1|.|TRBV4-2|TRBD2
CASSQAEGGPEEQFF
TGTGCCAGCAGCCAAGCAGAGGGAGGGCCGGAAGAGCAGTTCTTC
>TRBJ2-1|.|TRBV6-5|TRBD2
CASSSGGGAWNEQFF
TGTGCCAGCAGTTCTGGCGGGGGGGCCTGGAATGAGCAGTTCTTC
>TRBJ2-1|.|TRBV7-9|.
CASSPPLAARLENEQFF
TGTGCCAGCAGCCCGCCATTAGCGGCGCGTCTTGAGAATGAGCAGTTCTTC
>TRBJ1-1|.|TRBV6-5|TRBD1
CASSYDRGLSEAFF
TGTGCCAGCAGTTACGACAGGGGGCTATCTGAAGCTTTCTTT
>TRBJ2-3|.|TRBV6-1|.
CASRFSGNTDTQYF
TGTGCCAGCAGATTTAGCGGTAACACAGATACGCAGTATTTT
>TRBJ2-7|.|TRBV4-1|.
CASSQDSGRQGGYEQYF
TGCGCCAGCAGCCAAGATAGTGGGAGGCAGGGGGGATACGAGCAGTACTTC
>TRBJ2-1|.|TRBV28|TRBD2
CASMGGGRGDNEQFF
TGTGCCAGCATGGGCGGGGGACGGGGGGACAATGAGCAGTTCTTC
>TRBJ2-5|.|TRBV2|.
CASKGGGETQYF
TGTGCCAGCAAAGGGGGGGGCGAGACCCAGTACTTC
>TRBJ2-3|once|TRBV5-6|.
CASSHRSTDTQYF
TGTGCCAGCAGCCACAGGAGCACAGATACGCAGTATTTT
>TRBJ2-1|.|TRBV2|TRBD2
CASRSLAGGLFNEQFF
TGTGCCAGCCGTTCTCTAGCGGGGGGGCTGTTCAATGAGCAGTTCTTC
>TRBJ1-5|.|TRBV19|.
CASSSSGYSNQPQHF
TGTGCCAGTAGTTCCTCAGGGTATAGCAATCAGCCCCAGCATTTT
>TRBJ2-1|once|TRBV4-1|TRBD1
CASSQPGTGRNEQFF
TGCGCCAGCAGCCAACCGGGGACAGGGAGGAATGAGCAGTTCTTC
>TRBJ2-7|.|TRBV29-1|.
CSVEGRSLNEQYF
TGCAGCGTGGAGGGAAGGTCCCTTAACGAGCAGTACTTC
>TRBJ1-1|.|TRBV7-2|.
CASSHLQGRGTEAFF
TGTGCCAGCAGTCACCTACAGGGTCGGGGAACTGAAGCTTTCTTT
>TRBJ2-7|.|TRBV2|TRBD1
CASRQGAEQYF
TGTGCCAGCAGACAGGGGGCCGAGCAGTACTTC
>TRBJ2-7|.|TRBV11-2|.
CASSLSDNSYEQYF
TGTGCCAGCAGCTTATCTGACAACTCCTACGAGCAGTACTTC
>TRBJ2-5|.|TRBV7-9|.
CASSLGEGRETQYF
TGTGCCAGCAGCTTAGGTGAAGGGAGGGAGACCCAGTACTTC
>TRBJ1-5|.|TRBV6-6|TRBD1
CASSYADRGVDQPQHF
TGTGCCAGCAGTTACGCCGACAGGGGCGTGGATCAGCCCCAGCATTTT
>TRBJ1-3|.|TRBV29-1|.
CSFRDSGNTIYF
TGCAGCTTCAGGGATTCTGGAAACACCATATATTTT
>TRBJ2-3|.|TRBV7-2|.
CASSAIGTRGAQYF
TGTGCCAGCAGCGCAATTGGGACTCGCGGGGCGCAGTATTTT
>TRBJ2-5|.|TRBV15|TRBD2
CATSRSDGTSGRETQYF
TGTGCCACCAGCAGGTCAGACGGGACTAGCGGGAGGGAGACCCAGTACTTC
>TRBJ1-1|.|TRBV4-1|.
CASSQDQGLNTEAFF
TGCGCCAGCAGCCAAGATCAGGGATTGAACACTGAAGCTTTCTTT
>TRBJ2-1|.|TRBV10-1|TRBD2
CASSEVAGGIHNEQFF
TGCGCCAGCAGTGAGGTAGCGGGGGGGATCCACAATGAGCAGTTCTTC
>TRBJ2-7|.|TRBV25-1|TRBD1
CASSLPGQATEQYF
TGTGCCAGCAGTCTACCGGGACAGGCGACCGAGCAGTACTTC
>TRBJ1-2|.|TRBV21-1|.
CASSKDGRGYGYTF
TGTGCCAGCAGCAAAGATGGCAGGGGCTATGGCTACACCTTC
>TRBJ1-1|.|TRBV28|.
CASSLGAPVNTEAFF
TGTGCCAGCAGTTTGGGCGCCCCGGTCAACACTGAAGCTTTCTTT
>TRBJ2-3|.|TRBV7-2|.
CASSLRGGEGDTQYF
TGTGCCAGCAGCTTAAGGGGCGGGGAAGGAGATACGCAGTATTTT
>TRBJ2-4|.|TRBV6-1|.
CASGALLAKNIQYF
TGTGCCAGCGGGGCACTTCTAGCCAAAAACATTCAGTACTTC
>TRBJ1-5|.|TRBV4-1|.
CASSQVTARVNPQHF
TGCGCCAGCAGCCAAGTAACAGCTCGAGTTAATCCCCAGCATTTT
>TRBJ2-7|.|TRBV9|TRBD2
CASSVGDSGGVSYEQYF
TGTGCCAGCAGCGTAGGGGATAGCGGGGGGGTTTCCTACGAGCAGTACTTC
>TRBJ2-2|once|TRBV5-1|TRBD1
CASSPQTGGAIGELFF
TGCGCCAGCAGCCCACAGACAGGGGGCGCGATCGGGGAGCTGTTTTTT
>TRBJ1-2|.|TRBV30|TRBD1
CAWETGEGGYTF
TGTGCCTGGGAAACAGGGGAAGGTGGCTACACCTTC
>TRBJ2-2|.|TRBV7-7|.
CASSLTGTNTGELFF
TGTGCCAGCAGCTTAACAGGGACGAACACCGGGGAGCTGTTTTTT
>TRBJ1-4|.|TRBV5-6|.
CASSPRDTANEKLFF
TGTGCCAGCAGCCCCAGGGATACGGCTAATGAAAAACTGTTTTTT
>TRBJ2-1|.|TRBV15|TRBD1
CATPDRTGRQYNEQFF
TGTGCCACCCCCGACCGGACAGGGAGACAATACAATGAGCAGTTCTTC
>TRBJ1-6|once|TRBV21-1|.
CASPGTGDNSPLHF
TGTGCCAGCCCTGGGACAGGGGATAATTCACCCCTCCACTTT
>TRBJ2-2|.|TRBV7-9|TRBD2
CASSAQPGTSFSTGELFF
TGTGCCAGCAGCGCCCAGCCCGGGACTAGTTTTTCCACCGGGGAGCTGTTTTTT
>TRBJ1-3|.|TRBV27|TRBD1
CASSQDRAGNTIYF
TGTGCCAGCAGCCAGGACAGGGCAGGAAACACCATATATTTT
>TRBJ1-2|.|TRBV27|.
CASSSFAGGSGYTF
TGTGCCAGCAGCTCCTTTGCGGGGGGCTCTGGCTACACCTTC